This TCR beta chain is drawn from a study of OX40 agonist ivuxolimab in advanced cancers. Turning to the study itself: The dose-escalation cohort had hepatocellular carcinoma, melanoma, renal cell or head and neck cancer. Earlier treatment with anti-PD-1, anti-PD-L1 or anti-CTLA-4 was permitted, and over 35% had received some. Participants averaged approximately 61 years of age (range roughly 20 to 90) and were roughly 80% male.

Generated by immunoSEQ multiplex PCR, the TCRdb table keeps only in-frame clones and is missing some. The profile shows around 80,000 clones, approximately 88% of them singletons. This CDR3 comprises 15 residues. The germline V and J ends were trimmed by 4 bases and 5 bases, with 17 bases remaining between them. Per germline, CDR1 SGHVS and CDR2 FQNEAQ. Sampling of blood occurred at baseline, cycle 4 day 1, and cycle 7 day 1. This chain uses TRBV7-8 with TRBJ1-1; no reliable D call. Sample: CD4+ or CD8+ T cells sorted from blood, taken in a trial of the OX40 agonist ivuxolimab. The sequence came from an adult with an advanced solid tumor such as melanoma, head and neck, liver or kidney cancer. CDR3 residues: CASSSRQAGRTEAFF. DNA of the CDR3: TGTGCCAGCAGCTCCAGGCAGGCCGGAAGGACTGAAGCTTTCTTT.